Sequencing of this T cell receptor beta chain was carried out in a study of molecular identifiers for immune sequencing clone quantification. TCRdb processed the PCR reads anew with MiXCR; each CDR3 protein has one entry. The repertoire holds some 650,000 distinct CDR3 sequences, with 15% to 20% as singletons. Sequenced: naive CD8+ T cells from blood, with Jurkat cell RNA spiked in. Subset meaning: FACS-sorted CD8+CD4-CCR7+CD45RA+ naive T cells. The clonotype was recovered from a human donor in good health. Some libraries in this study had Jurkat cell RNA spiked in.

The CDR3 nucleotides are TGTGCCAGCAGCTTGTGGGACAGGCAGAACACTGAAGCTTTCTTT. Translated: CASSLWDRQNTEAFF. The J gene is TRBJ1-1, the V gene TRBV5-6; TRBD1 matches at 8 bases. The V gene end was trimmed by 1 base and the J gene end by 1 base; junction bases not matched to a gene: 3. Per germline, CDR1 SGHDT and CDR2 YYEEEE. The CDR3 covers 15 residues. The complete variable domain, with remaining parts taken from reference TRBV5-6 and TRBJ1-1, reads DAGVTQSPTHLIKTRGQQVTLRCSPKSGHDTVSWYQQALGQGPQFIFQYYEEEERQRGNFPDRFSGHQFPNYSSELNVNALLLGDSALYLCASSLWDRQNTEAFFGQGTRLTVV.